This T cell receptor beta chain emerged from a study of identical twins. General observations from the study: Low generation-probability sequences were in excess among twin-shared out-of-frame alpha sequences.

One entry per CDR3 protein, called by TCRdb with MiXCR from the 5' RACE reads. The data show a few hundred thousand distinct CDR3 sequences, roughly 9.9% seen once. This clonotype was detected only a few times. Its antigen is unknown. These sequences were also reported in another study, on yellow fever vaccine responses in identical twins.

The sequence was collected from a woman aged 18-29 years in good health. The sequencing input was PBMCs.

The chain's CDR3 is CASTPQQGPYEQYF. For the CDR3, the DNA is TGTGCCAGCACCCCACAGCAAGGGCCCTACGAGCAGTACTTC. V gene TRBV12-3 or TRBV12-4 combines with J gene TRBJ2-7; unclear D gene. V lost 7 bases and J 2 bases, leaving 15 bases between the germline ends. CDR3 size: 14 residues.